This T cell receptor beta chain was sequenced during a study of sequential checkpoint blockade in melanoma. Assay: immunoSEQ multiplex PCR; the TCRdb copy retains only in-frame clones and omits some. Altogether 2,500 to 3,500 clones are present, about 60% being singletons, with the ten largest covering 20% to 25%. The CDR3 runs to 10 residues. From germline, CDR1 is SNHLY and CDR2 FYNNEI. Trimming stripped 7 bases from V and 9 bases from J, with 8 bases between. Treatment here: randomized to nivolumab then ipilimumab (arm A) or the reverse (arm B). Specimen: CD8+ T cells sorted from blood (inferred from file names), collected from a patient given nivolumab and ipilimumab in sequence. The rearrangement links TRBV2 to TRBJ2-3, with D tentatively TRBD1 (6 bases). This TCR was sampled from a human donor with melanoma. The CDR3 loop reads CASIGTTQYF. In DNA, the CDR3 is TGTGCCAGCATCGGGACAACGCAGTATTTT. Using reference TRBV2 and TRBJ2-3 for the parts outside the CDR3, the full variable domain is EPEVTQTPSHQVTQMGQEVILRCVPISNHLYFYWYRQILGQKVEFLVSFYNNEISEKSEIFDDQFSVERPDGSNFTLKIRSTKLEDSAMYFCASIGTTQYFGPGTRLTVL.